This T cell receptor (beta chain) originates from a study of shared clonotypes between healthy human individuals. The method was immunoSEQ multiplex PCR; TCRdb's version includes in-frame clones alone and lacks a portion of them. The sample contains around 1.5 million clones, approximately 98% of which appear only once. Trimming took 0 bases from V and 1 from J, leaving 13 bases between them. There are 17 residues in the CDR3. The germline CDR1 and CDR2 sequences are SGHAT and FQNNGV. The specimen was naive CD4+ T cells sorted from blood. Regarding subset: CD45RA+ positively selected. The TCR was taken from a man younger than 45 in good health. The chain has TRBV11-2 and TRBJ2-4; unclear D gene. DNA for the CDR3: TGTGCCAGCAGCTTAGATGGTAGATCCAGGGCCAAAAACATTCAGTACTTC. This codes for CASSLDGRSRAKNIQYF.